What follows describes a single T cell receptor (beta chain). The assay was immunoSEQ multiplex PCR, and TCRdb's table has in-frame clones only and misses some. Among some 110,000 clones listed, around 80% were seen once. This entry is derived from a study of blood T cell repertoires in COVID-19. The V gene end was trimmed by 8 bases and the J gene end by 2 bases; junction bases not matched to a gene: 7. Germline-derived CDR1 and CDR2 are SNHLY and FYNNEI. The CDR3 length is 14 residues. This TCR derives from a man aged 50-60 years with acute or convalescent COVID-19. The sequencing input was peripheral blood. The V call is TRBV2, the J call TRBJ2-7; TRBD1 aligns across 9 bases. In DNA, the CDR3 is TGTGCCAGCGCCGGACAGGGGCAGACCTACGAGCAGTACTTC. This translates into CASAGQGQTYEQYF.